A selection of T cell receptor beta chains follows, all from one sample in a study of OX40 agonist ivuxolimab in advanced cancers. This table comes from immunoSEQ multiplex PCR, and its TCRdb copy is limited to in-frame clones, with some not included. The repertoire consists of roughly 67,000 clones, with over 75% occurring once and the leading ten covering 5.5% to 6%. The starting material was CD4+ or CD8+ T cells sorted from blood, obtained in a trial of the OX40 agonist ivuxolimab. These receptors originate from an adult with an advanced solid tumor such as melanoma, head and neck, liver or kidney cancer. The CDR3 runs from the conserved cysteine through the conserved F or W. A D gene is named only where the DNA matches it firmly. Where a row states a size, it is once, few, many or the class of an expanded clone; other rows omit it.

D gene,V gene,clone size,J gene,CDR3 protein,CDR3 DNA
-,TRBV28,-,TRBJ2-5,CASGGAVETQYF,TGTGCCAGCGGGGGGGCCGTTGAGACCCAGTACTTC
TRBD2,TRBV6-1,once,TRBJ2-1,CASSERVSGGSYNEQFF,TGTGCCAGCAGTGAAAGGGTTAGCGGGGGCTCCTACAATGAGCAGTTCTTC
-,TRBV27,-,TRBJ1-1,CAIAPPRDRNTEAFF,TGTGCCATCGCCCCTCCCCGGGACCGAAACACTGAAGCTTTCTTT
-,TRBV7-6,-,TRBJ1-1,CASSLVGRGTNTEAFF,TGTGCCAGCAGCTTAGTAGGTAGGGGTACGAACACTGAAGCTTTCTTT
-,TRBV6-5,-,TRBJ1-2,CASEALNYGYTF,TGTGCCAGTGAGGCCCTCAACTATGGCTACACCTTC
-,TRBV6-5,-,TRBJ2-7,CASSFLSTEQYF,TGTGCCAGCAGTTTTCTGTCCACCGAGCAGTACTTC
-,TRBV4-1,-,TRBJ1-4,CASSLPRVGQNEKLFF,TGCGCCAGCAGCCTCCCCAGAGTGGGGCAAAATGAAAAACTGTTTTTT
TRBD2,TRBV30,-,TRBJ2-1,CAYIAGSYNEQFF,TGTGCTTACATAGCGGGCTCCTACAATGAGCAGTTCTTC
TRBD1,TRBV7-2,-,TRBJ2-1,CASTINRGERNEQFF,TGTGCCAGCACCATCAACAGGGGGGAGAGGAATGAGCAGTTCTTC
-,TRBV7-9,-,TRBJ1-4,CASSLGAGNEKLFF,TGTGCCAGCAGCTTAGGGGCTGGGAATGAAAAACTGTTTTTT
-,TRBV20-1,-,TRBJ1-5,CSARDKRAQHF,TGCAGTGCTAGAGATAAGAGAGCCCAGCATTTT
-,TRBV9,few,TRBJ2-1,CASSKQSSYNEQFF,TGTGCCAGCAGCAAGCAGAGCTCCTACAATGAGCAGTTCTTC
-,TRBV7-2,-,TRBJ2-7,CASSFTRDPGDEQYF,TGTGCCAGCAGCTTCACCCGGGACCCGGGCGACGAGCAGTACTTC
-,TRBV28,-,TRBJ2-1,CASSFMGDNEQFF,TGTGCCAGCAGTTTTATGGGGGACAATGAGCAGTTCTTC
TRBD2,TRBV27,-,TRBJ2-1,CASTVGLAGDNEQFF,TGTGCCAGCACCGTGGGTCTAGCGGGAGACAATGAGCAGTTCTTC
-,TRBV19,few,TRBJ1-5,CASSIEGGRPGQPQHF,TGTGCCAGTAGTATAGAAGGGGGGCGCCCAGGTCAGCCCCAGCATTTT